This TCR beta chain was sequenced during a study of CD8+CD57+ T cells in acquired aplastic anemia. Overall study context: Sorted cells (CD4+ and CD8+) yielded DNA amounts that averaged 3.2 ug. Average CD4+ read depth in healthy donors was some 9.9 million reads.

As regards this clonotype: Its target is unknown.

Genomic DNA constituted the template upon which TCR beta VDJ and CDR3 profiling was performed. MiXCR, run by TCRdb on the reads, gives a single entry per CDR3 protein. The sample holds some 220,000 distinct CDR3 sequences, around 32% seen once. Study-wide findings and caveats: Sharing between patients and controls was observed for around 30 CD8+ CDR3 sequences. Between the patient and control groups, CD8+ Simpson's diversity did not differ significantly.

CDR3 size: 14 residues. Germline CDR1 reads GTSNPN; CDR2 reads SVGIG (reference sequence). V lost 1 base and J 1 base, leaving 11 bases between the germline ends. V usage is TRBV30 and J usage is TRBJ2-7; D not resolved. This TCR was recovered from a human donor in good health, serving as a control. The sample taken for sequencing was sorted CD4+, CD8+, or CD8+CD57+ T cells (not recorded which) from PBMCs. The CDR3 sequence is CAWSDLVRSYEQYF. The CDR3 DNA sequence: TGTGCCTGGAGTGACCTGGTTAGGTCCTACGAGCAGTACTTC.